A selection of T cell receptor beta chains follows, all from one sample in a study of CD8 T cells in ankylosing spondylitis. TCRdb re-analysed the 5' RACE reads in MiXCR, keeping a single row per CDR3 protein. The sample consists of 300,000 to 400,000 distinct CDR3 sequences, approximately 20% of them appearing once. The sample taken for sequencing was blood, either unsorted or a sorted T cell fraction (not recorded which). The receptors were gathered from a male donor with ankylosing spondylitis. Each CDR3 is given with its conserved first and last residue. D genes are given only for firm matches. Where a row states a size, it is once, few, many or the class of an expanded clone; other rows omit it.

D gene	V gene	clone size	J gene	CDR3 protein	CDR3 DNA
NA	TRBV15	few	TRBJ2-5	CATSLGLETQYF	TGTGCCACCAGCTTAGGGTTAGAGACCCAGTACTTC
NA	TRBV6-1	few	TRBJ2-1	CASRPPGQYNEQFF	TGTGCCAGCAGACCCCCGGGACAATACAATGAGCAGTTCTTC
NA	TRBV3-1	few	TRBJ1-3	CASSQDVGSGNTIYF	TGTGCCAGCAGCCAAGATGTCGGCTCTGGAAACACCATATATTTT
TRBD1	TRBV3-1	NA	TRBJ2-7	CASSQGTVGQGQDEQYF	TGTGCCAGCAGCCAAGGGACCGTAGGACAGGGGCAAGACGAGCAGTACTTC
NA	TRBV29-1	many	TRBJ2-1	CSVEEASWNEQFF	TGCAGCGTTGAGGAGGCCTCTTGGAATGAGCAGTTCTTC
TRBD2	TRBV5-1	NA	TRBJ2-1	CASSFSPGGNEQFF	TGCGCCAGCAGCTTCTCCCCGGGAGGGAATGAGCAGTTCTTC
NA	TRBV5-1	many	TRBJ2-7	CASSESYEQYF	TGCGCCAGCAGCGAGAGTTACGAGCAGTACTTC
TRBD1	TRBV20-1	NA	TRBJ2-7	CSASLTGSEQYF	TGCAGTGCTAGTCTGACAGGGAGCGAGCAGTACTTC
NA	TRBV20-1	few	TRBJ1-2	CSARDLYGYTF	TGCAGTGCTAGGGATCTCTATGGCTACACCTTC
TRBD1	TRBV2	NA	TRBJ2-5	CASSATTGTAETQYF	TGTGCCAGCAGTGCGACAACCGGGACAGCCGAGACCCAGTACTTC
NA	TRBV3-1	NA	TRBJ2-1	CASSQAGAHNEQFF	TGTGCCAGCAGCCAAGCCGGGGCCCACAATGAGCAGTTCTTC
NA	TRBV12-3/TRBV12-4	NA	TRBJ2-1	CASSLADAGFF	TGTGCCAGCAGTTTAGCGGACGCGGGGTTCTTC
TRBD2	TRBV11-1	few	TRBJ2-3	CASSFPSGGSSTDTQYF	TGTGCCAGCAGCTTCCCTAGCGGGGGGTCTAGCACAGATACGCAGTATTTT
NA	TRBV4-2	NA	TRBJ2-3	CASSLGPGVDTQYF	TGTGCCAGCAGCCTGGGACCGGGGGTCGATACGCAGTATTTT
NA	TRBV7-2	NA	TRBJ2-2	CASSHTTNTGELFF	TGTGCCAGCAGTCATACAACGAACACCGGGGAGCTGTTTTTT
TRBD1	TRBV4-2	few	TRBJ2-1	CASSLTGTSYNEQFF	TGTGCCAGCAGCCTGACAGGGACCTCCTACAATGAGCAGTTCTTC
NA	TRBV5-1	NA	TRBJ2-3	CASSLDGHGTDTQYF	TGCGCCAGCAGCTTGGACGGGCATGGCACAGATACGCAGTATTTT
NA	TRBV10-3	NA	TRBJ2-6	CAINTADRSGANVLTF	TGTGCCATCAACACGGCGGACCGCTCTGGGGCCAACGTCCTGACTTTC
NA	TRBV7-2	NA	TRBJ1-2	CASSFPGANYGYTF	TGTGCCAGCAGTTTCCCAGGGGCAAACTATGGCTACACCTTC
TRBD1	TRBV12-3/TRBV12-4	NA	TRBJ2-1	CASSPGQGRANEQFF	TGTGCCAGCAGTCCGGGACAGGGGCGGGCCAATGAGCAGTTCTTC
TRBD2	TRBV5-1	NA	TRBJ2-1	CASSLLADNEQFF	TGCGCCAGCAGCTTACTAGCGGACAATGAGCAGTTCTTC
NA	TRBV27	NA	TRBJ2-3	CASSLSLVGTDTQYF	TGTGCCAGCAGTTTATCGCTTGTGGGCACAGATACGCAGTATTTT
NA	TRBV20-1	NA	TRBJ2-3	CSARTGWADTQYF	TGCAGTGCTAGAACAGGGTGGGCAGATACGCAGTATTTT
TRBD1	TRBV7-2	many	TRBJ1-5	CASSFDRGNQPQHF	TGTGCCAGCAGCTTTGACAGGGGGAATCAGCCCCAGCATTTT
NA	TRBV5-1	NA	TRBJ2-2	CASRLELIGTGELFF	TGCGCCAGCAGGCTGGAGCTTATAGGAACCGGGGAGCTGTTTTTT
NA	TRBV5-1	NA	TRBJ1-4	CASRRGANEKLFF	TGCGCCAGCAGACGGGGTGCTAATGAAAAACTGTTTTTT
NA	TRBV7-9	few	TRBJ2-7	CASEPPGRATYEQYF	TGTGCCAGCGAACCCCCGGGTCGGGCCACCTACGAGCAGTACTTC
NA	TRBV3-1	NA	TRBJ2-2	CASSQGDIMGNGELFF	TGTGCCAGCAGCCAAGGGGACATAATGGGAAATGGGGAGCTGTTTTTT
NA	TRBV15	NA	TRBJ2-2	CATSEVNRVAGELFF	TGTGCCACCAGCGAAGTAAACAGGGTAGCCGGGGAGCTGTTTTTT
TRBD1	TRBV5-1	NA	TRBJ2-1	CASSLLSGRQGAHEQFF	TGCGCCAGCAGCTTGCTTTCGGGTCGACAGGGGGCCCATGAGCAGTTCTTC